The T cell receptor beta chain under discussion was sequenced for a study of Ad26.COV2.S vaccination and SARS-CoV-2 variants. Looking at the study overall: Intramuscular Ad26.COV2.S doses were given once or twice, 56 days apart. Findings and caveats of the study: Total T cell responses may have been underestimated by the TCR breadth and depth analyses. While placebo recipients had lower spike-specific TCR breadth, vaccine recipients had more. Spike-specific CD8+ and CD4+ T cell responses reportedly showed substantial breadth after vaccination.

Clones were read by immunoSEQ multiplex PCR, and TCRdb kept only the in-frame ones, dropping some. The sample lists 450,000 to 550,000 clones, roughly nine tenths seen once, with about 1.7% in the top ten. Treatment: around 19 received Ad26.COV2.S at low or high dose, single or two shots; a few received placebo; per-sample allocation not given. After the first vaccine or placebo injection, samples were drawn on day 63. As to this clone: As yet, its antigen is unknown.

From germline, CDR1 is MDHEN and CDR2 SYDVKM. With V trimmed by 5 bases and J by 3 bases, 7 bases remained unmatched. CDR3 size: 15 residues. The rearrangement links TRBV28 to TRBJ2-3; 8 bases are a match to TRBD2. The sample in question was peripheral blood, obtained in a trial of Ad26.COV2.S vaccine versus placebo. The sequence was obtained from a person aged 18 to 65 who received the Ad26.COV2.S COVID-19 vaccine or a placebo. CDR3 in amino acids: CASSATSEITDTQYF. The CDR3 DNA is TGTGCCAGCAGTGCGACTAGCGAAATAACAGATACGCAGTATTTT.